This T cell receptor (beta chain) originates from a study of T cell responses to AZD1222 COVID-19 vaccine. Whole-study findings and limits: White British people made up most donors, females outnumbered males, and clonal diversity was possibly underestimated.

Repertoires were generated with immunoSEQ multiplex PCR, while TCRdb's copy carries only in-frame clones and drops some. Altogether about 120,000 clones are present, roughly 93% being singletons, with the ten largest covering around 1.7%. V lost 9 bases to trimming and J lost 4 bases, with 8 bases between them. Germline CDR1 reads SGHNT; CDR2 reads YYREEE (reference sequence). This CDR3 has 12 residues. As to this clone: The antigen remains undetermined.

This receptor was obtained from an adult in good health. The chain couples TRBV5-4 to TRBJ1-6; D is perhaps TRBD1 (5 bases). Sequencing used peripheral blood, obtained on day 0 of AZD1222 vaccination. CDR3 bases: TGTGCCACGGGACCTTATAATTCACCCCTCCACTTT. It specifies CATGPYNSPLHF.